This TCR beta chain was sequenced during a study of blood T cell repertoires in COVID-19 (dated by TCRdb to about 2020). About the full investigation: Samples from collaborators originated in the United States, Italy and Spain and spanned both the acute and convalescent phases of COVID-19. The material from the prospective study consisted of cDNA or gDNA derived from T cells, B-cell-depleted T cells, or PBMCs. The repertoires were released in a freely available public database meant as a resource for research on the immune response to SARS-CoV-2. The samples were drawn from two sources: the first 160 participants of the ongoing ImmuneRACE study, and 950 to 1,500 subjects contributed by 6 global collaborators. HLA class I and class II types, where available, came from metadata supplied by the sample provider rather than from assay-based typing. The dataset comprised deeply sampled blood TCRbeta repertoires from subjects exposed to, actively infected with, or recovered from COVID-19. Sample metadata almost always included a de-identified subject ID, COVID-19 status, age in years and sex. Study-wide findings and limitations: Clinical and demographic metadata were provided uncurated, with the amount varying by source and participant.

A note on this clone: The antigen it recognizes is unknown. Per-base quality was not reported, and no clone a single base away is much larger than it.

The CDR3 covers 16 residues, taking in both the cysteine and the phenylalanine. The only DNA kept is the CDR3, 48 bases in frame from the first base. V loses 0 bases at its end and J loses 1 base; junction bases beyond the gene matches: 2. CDR1 and CDR2 were assigned from the germline V gene (reference sequence) as SGHAT and FQDESV. Each collaborating institution followed its own protocols to collect whole blood in K2EDTA tubes. For TCRbeta analysis, collaborators shipped samples in one of three forms: frozen whole blood, isolated PBMCs, or DNA extracted from either of those sample types. TCRbeta CDR3 regions were amplified from genomic DNA using the immunoSEQ Assay, a bias-controlled multiplex PCR. The authors' pipeline ran thus. The number of nucleated cells in each sample was estimated by amplification of reference gene primers within the assay. Sequence reads were collapsed and filtered to measure the absolute abundance of every unique TCRbeta CDR3 rearrangement. For each sample, productive Simpson clonality was calculated as the square root of Simpson's diversity index over productive rearrangements. In its TCRdb copy, this immuneACCESS table keeps in-frame sequences only and misses some clones. Where compared with another copy, unresolved V genes explain less than half of these, and the others have no known cause. V, J and clone size were drawn from that table, and D and trimming were deduced from the DNA. For this sample there are some 65,000 clones; about 74% appear just once. 28% of the sample is in the top ten clones.

Sequencing used peripheral blood. Here the chain combines TRBV11-1 and TRBJ2-2, with TRBD1 identical over 7 junction bases. The clonotype was recovered from an elderly woman with acute or convalescent COVID-19. The CDR3 protein: CASSLAWTGNTGELFF. In nucleotides, the sequence is TGTGCCAGCAGCTTAGCGTGGACAGGGAACACCGGGGAGCTGTTTTTT.